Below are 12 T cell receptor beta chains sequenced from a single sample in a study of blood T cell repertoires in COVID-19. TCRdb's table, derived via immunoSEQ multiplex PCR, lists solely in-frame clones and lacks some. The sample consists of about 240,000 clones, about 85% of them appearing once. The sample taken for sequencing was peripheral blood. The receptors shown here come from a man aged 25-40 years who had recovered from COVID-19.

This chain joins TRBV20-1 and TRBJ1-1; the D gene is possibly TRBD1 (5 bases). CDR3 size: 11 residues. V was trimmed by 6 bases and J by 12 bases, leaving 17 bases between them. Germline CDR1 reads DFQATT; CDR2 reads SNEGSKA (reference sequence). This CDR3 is CSAVARGKTFF. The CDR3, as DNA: TGCAGTGCCGTTGCACGGGGGAAAACTTTCTTT.

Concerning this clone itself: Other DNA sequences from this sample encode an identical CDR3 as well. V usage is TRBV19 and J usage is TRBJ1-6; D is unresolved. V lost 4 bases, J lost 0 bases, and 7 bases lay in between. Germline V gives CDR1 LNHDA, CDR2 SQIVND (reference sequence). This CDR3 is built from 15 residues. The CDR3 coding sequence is TGTGCCAGTAGTACGGGTAGCTCCTATAATTCACCCCTCCACTTT. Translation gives CASSTGSSYNSPLHF.

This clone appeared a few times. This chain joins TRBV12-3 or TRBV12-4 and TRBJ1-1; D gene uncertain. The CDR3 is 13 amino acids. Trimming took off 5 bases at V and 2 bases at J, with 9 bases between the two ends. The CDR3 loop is CASSPPGNTEAFF. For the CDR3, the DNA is TGTGCCAGCAGTCCACCCGGTAACACTGAAGCTTTCTTT.

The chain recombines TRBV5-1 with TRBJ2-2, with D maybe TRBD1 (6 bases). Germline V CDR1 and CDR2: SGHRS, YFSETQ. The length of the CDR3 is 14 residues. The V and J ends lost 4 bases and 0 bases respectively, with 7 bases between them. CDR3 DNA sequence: TGCGCCAGCAGCCGACAGGCGAACACCGGGGAGCTGTTTTTT. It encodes CASSRQANTGELFF.

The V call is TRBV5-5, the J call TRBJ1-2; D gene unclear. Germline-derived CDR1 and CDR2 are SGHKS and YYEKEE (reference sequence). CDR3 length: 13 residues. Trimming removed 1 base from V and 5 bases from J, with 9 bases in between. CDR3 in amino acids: CASSLSAEYGYTF. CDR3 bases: TGTGCCAGCAGCTTGTCCGCGGAGTATGGCTACACCTTC. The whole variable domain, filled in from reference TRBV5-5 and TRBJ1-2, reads DAGVTQSPTHLIKTRGQQVTLRCSPISGHKSVSWYQQVLGQGPQFIFQYYEKEERGRGNFPDRFSARQFPNYSSELNVNALLLGDSALYLCASSLSAEYGYTFGSGTRLTVV.

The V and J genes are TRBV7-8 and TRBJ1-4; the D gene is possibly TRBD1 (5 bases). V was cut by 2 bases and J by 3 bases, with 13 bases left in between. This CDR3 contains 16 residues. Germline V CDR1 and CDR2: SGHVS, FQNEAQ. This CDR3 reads CASSLQGGWANEKLFF. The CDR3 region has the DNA TGTGCCAGCAGCTTACAGGGAGGTTGGGCTAATGAAAAACTGTTTTTT.

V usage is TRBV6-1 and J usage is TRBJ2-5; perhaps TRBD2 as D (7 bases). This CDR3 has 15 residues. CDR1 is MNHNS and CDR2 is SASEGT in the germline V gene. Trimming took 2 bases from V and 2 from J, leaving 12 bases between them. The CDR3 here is CASSEIRGGQETQYF. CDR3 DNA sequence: TGTGCCAGCAGTGAAATAAGGGGGGGGCAAGAGACCCAGTACTTC.

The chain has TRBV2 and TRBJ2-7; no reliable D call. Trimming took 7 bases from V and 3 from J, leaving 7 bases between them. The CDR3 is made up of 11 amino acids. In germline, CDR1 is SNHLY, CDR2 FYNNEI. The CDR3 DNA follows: TGTGCCAGCAAACAGAACTACGAGCAGTACGTC. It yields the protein CASKQNYEQYV.

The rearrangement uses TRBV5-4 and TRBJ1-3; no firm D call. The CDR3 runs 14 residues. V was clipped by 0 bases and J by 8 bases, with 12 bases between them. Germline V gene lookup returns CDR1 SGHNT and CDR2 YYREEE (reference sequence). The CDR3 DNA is TGTGCCAGCAGCTTGGCCGGCGAGGTTTACACCATATATTTT. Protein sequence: CASSLAGEVYTIYF.

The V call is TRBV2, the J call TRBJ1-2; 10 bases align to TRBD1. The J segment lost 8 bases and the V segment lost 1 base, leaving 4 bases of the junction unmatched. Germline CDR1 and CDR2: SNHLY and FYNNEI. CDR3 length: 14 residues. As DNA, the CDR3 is TGTGCCAGCAGTGAAGGACAGGGGGCAGAGGGCTACACCTTC. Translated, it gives CASSEGQGAEGYTF. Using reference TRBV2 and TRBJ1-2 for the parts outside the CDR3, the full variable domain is EPEVTQTPSHQVTQMGQEVILRCVPISNHLYFYWYRQILGQKVEFLVSFYNNEISEKSEIFDDQFSVERPDGSNFTLKIRSTKLEDSAMYFCASSEGQGAEGYTFGSGTRLTVV.

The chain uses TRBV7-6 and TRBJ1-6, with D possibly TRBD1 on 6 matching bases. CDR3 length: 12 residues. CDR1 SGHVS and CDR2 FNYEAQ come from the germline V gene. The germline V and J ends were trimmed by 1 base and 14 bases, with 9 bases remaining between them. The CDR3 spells CASSLGRDTLHF. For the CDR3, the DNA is TGTGCCAGCAGCTTAGGAAGGGACACCCTCCACTTT.

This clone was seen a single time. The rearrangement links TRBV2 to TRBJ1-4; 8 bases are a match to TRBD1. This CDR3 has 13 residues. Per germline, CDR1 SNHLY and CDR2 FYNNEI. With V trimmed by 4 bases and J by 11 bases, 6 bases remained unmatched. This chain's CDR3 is CASSAGGDVKLFF. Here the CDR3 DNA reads TGTGCCAGCAGTGCAGGGGGCGACGTGAAACTGTTTTTT.